The next 10 T cell receptor beta chains were all read from a single sample in a study of control samples from healthy donors and cancer patients. The method was immunoSEQ multiplex PCR; TCRdb's version includes in-frame clones alone and lacks a portion of them. This repertoire shows around 80,000 clones, 91% found once; its top ten account for around 17%. The sample comprised blood. These receptors were collected from a man aged 45-65 years in good health.

The chain couples TRBV20-1 to TRBJ1-1; D is unresolved. Between the trimmed V and J ends, which lost 7 bases and 5 bases, there was a span of 11 bases. CDR3 length: 11 amino acids. CDR1 and CDR2 (germline): DFQATT, SNEGSKA (reference sequence). The CDR3 sequence is CSVQWGTEAFF. The CDR3 DNA is TGCAGTGTTCAGTGGGGTACTGAAGCTTTCTTT.

The chain uses TRBV19 and TRBJ2-6; D is unresolved. Germline V CDR1 and CDR2: LNHDA, SQIVND (reference sequence). Trimming removed 7 bases at V and 4 bases at J, with 17 bases between. This CDR3 has 16 residues. In nucleotides, the CDR3 is TGTGCCAGTAACGCCGCCCGAGCGTCCGGGGCCAACGTCCTGACTTTC. It specifies CASNAARASGANVLTF.

The chain links TRBV7-9 to TRBJ2-7, with D maybe TRBD2 (6 bases). Germline V gives CDR1 SEHNR, CDR2 FQNEAQ (reference sequence). The ends were cut back, 4 bases at V and 3 bases at J, with 22 bases in the middle. CDR3 length: 17 amino acids. The CDR3 reads CASSSRVSGEKDYEQYF. The CDR3, as DNA: TGTGCCAGCAGCTCAAGGGTCTCGGGGGAAAAGGACTACGAGCAGTACTTC.

The chain couples TRBV4-1 to TRBJ1-1; 9 bases match TRBD1. V gave up 0 bases and J gave up 5 bases; unmatched junction bases: 7. The length of the CDR3 is 16 residues. The germline V gene has CDR1 MGHRA and CDR2 YSYEKL. The CDR3 sequence is CASSQEVDRGGTEAFF. CDR3 in DNA: TGCGCCAGCAGCCAAGAAGTTGACAGGGGGGGAACTGAAGCTTTCTTT.

The CDR3 reads CASREGPNTDTIYF. CDR3 DNA: TGCGCCAGCAGGGAGGGCCCGAACACGGACACCATATATTTT. This chain connects TRBV5-1 to TRBJ1-3; D unclear. V was pared by 5 bases and J by 8 bases, with 17 bases between. The CDR3 is 14 amino acids. Per the germline V gene, CDR1 is SGHRS and CDR2 is YFSETQ.

This clone was detected once. The V call is TRBV7-2, the J call TRBJ1-1; TRBD1 is a possible D gene (5 bases). Per the germline V gene, CDR1 is SGHTA and CDR2 is FQGNSA. Trimming pared 1 base from V and 4 bases from J, leaving 7 bases between. CDR3 length: 13 residues. The CDR3 region has the DNA TGTGCCAGCAGCTTAGACAGGATCACTGAAGCTTTCTTT. It yields the protein CASSLDRITEAFF. Drawing the rest from reference TRBV7-2 and TRBJ1-1, the complete variable domain is GAGVSQSPSNKVTEKGKDVELRCDPISGHTALYWYRQSLGQGLEFLIYFQGNSAPDKSGLPSDRFSAERTGGSVSTLTIQRTQQEDSAVYLCASSLDRITEAFFGQGTRLTVV.

The gene calls are TRBV4-1 and TRBJ1-5, with D unclear. Trimming cost V 1 base and J 0 bases, with 4 bases left between them. The CDR3 contains 14 residues. Germline V gene lookup returns CDR1 MGHRA and CDR2 YSYEKL. The CDR3 region has the DNA TGCGCCAGCAGCCAAGGGCCTAGCAATCAGCCCCAGCATTTT. It encodes CASSQGPSNQPQHF.

This chain connects TRBV6-5 to TRBJ1-4, with 8 bases lining up with TRBD1. Germline-derived CDR1 and CDR2 are MNHEY and SVGAGI. The CDR3 extends over 14 amino acids. V gave up 6 bases and J gave up 6 bases; unmatched junction bases: 6. The CDR3 DNA reads as TGTGCCAGCAGCCCCGGGACAGGATATGAAAAACTGTTTTTT. Translated, it gives CASSPGTGYEKLFF.

The CDR3 is CALNNIRDRGYGYTF. The DNA of the CDR3 is TGTGCATTGAATAATATCCGGGACAGGGGGTATGGCTACACCTTC. V is TRBV27 and J is TRBJ1-2; 11 bases agree with TRBD1. The germline V gene has CDR1 MNHEY and CDR2 SMNVEV (reference sequence). This CDR3 has 15 amino acids.

V and J are TRBV7-9 and TRBJ1-1; a possible D gene is TRBD1 (5 bases). The CDR3 length is 13 residues. The V gene lost 0 bases and the J gene lost 7 bases, with 9 bases spanning the gap. Germline loops: CDR1 SEHNR, CDR2 FQNEAQ (reference sequence). The CDR3 DNA is TGTGCCAGCAGCTTAGCGGGGGGAATTGAAGCTTTCTTT. This gives the protein CASSLAGGIEAFF.